Sequencing of this T cell receptor beta chain was carried out in a study of regulatory T cells in long-lasting Graves disease. Study findings and constraints: It was possible that the small sample size reduced accuracy.

Looked up from germline, CDR1 is MNHNS and CDR2 is SASEGT. The V end lost 8 bases, the J end lost 2 bases, and 19 bases lay between the germline ends. The CDR3 is made up of 16 amino acids. Concerning this clonotype itself: Its cognate antigen is unknown.

Time point denoted: persistent/refractory GD, antithyroid drugs over 5 years with positive TRAb. There was RNA extracted from PBMCs, and the TCR library was made from it. The authors diagnosed Graves' disease using American Thyroid Association guidelines. To make TCR beta libraries, researchers used iRepertoire HTBI primers and Arm-PCR of CDR3 regions. TCRdb recomputed calls from the multiplex PCR reads with MiXCR, one row per CDR3 protein. The table lists 400,000 to 450,000 distinct CDR3 sequences, about a quarter of them singletons. The rearrangement joins TRBV6-1 to TRBJ1-3; D may be TRBD1 (6 bases). The specimen was peripheral blood mononuclear cells (PBMCs), collected when the disease was refractory, from a patient treated with antithyroid drugs. This TCR was recovered from a female donor with Graves disease. For the CDR3, the DNA is TGTGCCAGCGGGTACAGGGCCCCAGGACCTGGAAACACCATATATTTT. Its protein is CASGYRAPGPGNTIYF.